This T cell receptor beta chain stems from a study of spatial heterogeneity in lung cancer. The CDR3 extends over 15 amino acids. The V gene lost 1 base and the J gene lost 2 bases, with 12 bases spanning the gap. Via MiXCR, TCRdb re-called the 5' RACE reads, giving one row per CDR3 protein. Among tens of thousands of distinct CDR3 sequences listed, about 6% were seen once. Study results and limitations: How many expanded intratumoral alpha and beta TCRs were present tracked the tumor mutation count, which was a count of nonsynonymous mutations.

As to time point: sample taken at primary tumor resection. This clonotype was recorded many times. The target antigen is unknown. V gene TRBV12-3 or TRBV12-4 combines with J gene TRBJ2-7; no definite D call. Sequencing was performed on lung tumor tissue, taken at surgery. This clonotype was obtained from a male donor with early-stage non-small cell lung cancer. The CDR3 DNA reads as TGTGCCAGCAGTTTAGATACCGGAATAGCCTACGAGCAGTACTTC. It codes for CASSLDTGIAYEQYF.